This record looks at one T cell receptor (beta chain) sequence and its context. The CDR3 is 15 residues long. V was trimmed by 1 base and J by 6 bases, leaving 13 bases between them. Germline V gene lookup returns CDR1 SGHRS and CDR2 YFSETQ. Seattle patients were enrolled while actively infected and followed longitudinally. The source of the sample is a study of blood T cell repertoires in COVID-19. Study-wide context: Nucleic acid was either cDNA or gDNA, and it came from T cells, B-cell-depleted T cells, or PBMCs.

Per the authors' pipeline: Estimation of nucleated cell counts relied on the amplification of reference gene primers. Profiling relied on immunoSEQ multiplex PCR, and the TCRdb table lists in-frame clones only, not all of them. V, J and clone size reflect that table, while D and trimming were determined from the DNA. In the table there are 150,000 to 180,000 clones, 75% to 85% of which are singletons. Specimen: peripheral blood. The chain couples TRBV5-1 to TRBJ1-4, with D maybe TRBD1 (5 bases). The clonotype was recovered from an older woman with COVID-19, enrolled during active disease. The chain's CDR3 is CASSLLGGKDEKLFF. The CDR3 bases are TGCGCCAGCAGCTTGTTGGGGGGGAAGGATGAAAAACTGTTTTTT.